This T cell receptor (beta chain) is from a study of cytomegalovirus exposure and HLA in healthy donors. Libraries were prepared by immunoSEQ multiplex PCR; TCRdb keeps only in-frame clonotypes and omits some of them. The sample holds 130,000 to 150,000 clones, about 88% seen once. CDR1 and CDR2 from the germline V gene are MNHEY and SMNVEV (reference sequence). The CDR3 length is 14 residues. The V gene end was trimmed by 6 bases and the J gene end by 8 bases; junction bases not matched to a gene: 7. The origin of this receptor is a woman in her late teens or twenties in good health and CMV-seropositive. V is TRBV27 and J is TRBJ2-1; TRBD2 matches 10 bases. Sequencing was performed on PBMCs. DNA for the CDR3: TGTGCCAGCAGACCGGGACTAGCGTCGGATGAGCAGTTCTTC. Its translation is CASRPGLASDEQFF.